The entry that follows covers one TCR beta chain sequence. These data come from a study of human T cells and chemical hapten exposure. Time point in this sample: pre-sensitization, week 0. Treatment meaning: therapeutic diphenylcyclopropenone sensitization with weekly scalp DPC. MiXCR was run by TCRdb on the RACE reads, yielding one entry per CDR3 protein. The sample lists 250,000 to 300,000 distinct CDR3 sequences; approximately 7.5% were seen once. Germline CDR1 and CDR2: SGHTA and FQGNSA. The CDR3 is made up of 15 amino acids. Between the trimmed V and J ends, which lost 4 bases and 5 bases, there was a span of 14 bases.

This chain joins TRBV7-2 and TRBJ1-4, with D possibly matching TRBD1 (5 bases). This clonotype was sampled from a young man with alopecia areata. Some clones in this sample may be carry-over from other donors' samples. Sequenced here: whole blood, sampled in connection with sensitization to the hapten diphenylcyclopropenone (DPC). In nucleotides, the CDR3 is TGTGCCAGCAGCTCTTCCGGGACCGACAATGAAAAACTGTTTTTT. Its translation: CASSSSGTDNEKLFF.